The 14 T cell receptor beta chains in this list originate from one sample, sequenced in a study of blood T cell repertoires in COVID-19 (dated by TCRdb to 2020 to 2021). Library method: the immunoSEQ multiplex PCR assay. TCRdb limited this immuneACCESS table to in-frame rearrangements with V and J called. A share of clones is missing; checked studies link under half to unresolved V genes, and the rest is unexplained. The sample profile shows 250,000 to 300,000 clones; about nine tenths of them were found once. The ten largest account for around 15% of the sample. The specimen was PBMCs or T cells enriched from blood (not recorded which). These receptors originate from a man between 18 and 29 years old who had recovered from COVID-19.

The rearrangement links TRBV9 to TRBJ1-5; D may be TRBD1 (5 bases). The V end lost 0 bases, the J end lost 6 bases, and 13 bases lay between the germline ends. The CDR3 totals 15 residues. Germline V CDR1 and CDR2: SGDLS, YYNGEE. Here the CDR3 DNA reads TGTGCCAGCAGCGTAGAGGGGTGGGTGGGTCAGCCCCAGCATTTT. Protein product: CASSVEGWVGQPQHF.

The rearrangement links TRBV11-3 to TRBJ2-1, with TRBD2 matching over 14 bases. CDR3 length: 16 amino acids. Trimming removed 5 bases from V and 9 bases from J; junction bases left unmatched: 9. The germline V gene encodes CDR1 SGHNT and CDR2 YENEEA. In nucleotides, the CDR3 is TGTGCCAGCAGCCTCCTGACTAGCGGGGGGGCCGTTGAGCAGTTCTTC. This sequence encodes CASSLLTSGGAVEQFF.

This clone was picked up a small number of times. The V gene is TRBV11-2, the J gene TRBJ2-3, with 8 bases matching TRBD1. Trimming removed 1 base from V and 6 bases from J; junction bases left unmatched: 6. Germline-derived CDR1 and CDR2 are SGHAT and FQNNGV. The CDR3 totals 15 residues. Written as DNA, the CDR3 is TGTGCCAGCAGCTTAGCCATGCAGGGGGCTGATACGCAGTATTTT. Its translation is CASSLAMQGADTQYF.

This clone has a single count. V and J are TRBV10-3 and TRBJ2-5; D is possibly TRBD2 (5 bases). Trimming removed 3 bases at V and 1 base at J, with 9 bases between. CDR1 and CDR2 from the germline V gene are ENHRY and SYGVKD. CDR3 length equals 14 residues. The CDR3 spells CAISDASSQETQYF. The CDR3 DNA reads TGTGCCATCAGTGATGCTAGCAGCCAAGAGACCCAGTACTTC.

This clone came up a few times. V and J are TRBV10-2 and TRBJ1-2, with 7 positions matching TRBD1. Germline V gene lookup returns CDR1 WSHSY and CDR2 SAAADI. J gave up 2 bases and V 7 bases, and 10 bases lay outside the gene matches. There are 15 residues in the CDR3. The CDR3 loop is CASTGTDIMNYGYTF. CDR3 sequence (DNA): TGCGCCAGCACCGGGACAGACATTATGAACTATGGCTACACCTTC.

This clone has just one count. The rearrangement joins TRBV14 to TRBJ1-1; unclear D gene. The CDR3 spans 12 residues. V was shortened by 0 bases and J by 11 bases, with 10 bases between the two germline ends. Germline V gene lookup returns CDR1 SGHDN and CDR2 FVKESK. CDR3 sequence: CASSQDGPWAFF. The CDR3 nucleotides read TGTGCCAGCAGCCAAGATGGGCCTTGGGCTTTCTTT.

This clone was detected only once. The chain uses TRBV11-3 and TRBJ1-6; 9 nucleotides agree with TRBD1. CDR3 length: 14 amino acids. Germline V gives CDR1 SGHNT, CDR2 YENEEA. V shed 7 bases and J 9 bases; nucleotides not matched to a gene: 7. CDR3: CASTSRTGVSPLHF. The CDR3 DNA is TGTGCCAGCACCTCGCGGACAGGGGTTTCACCCCTCCACTTT.

The V gene is TRBV10-3, the J gene TRBJ2-7; perhaps TRBD2 as D (6 bases). V was shortened by 0 bases and J by 5 bases, with 14 bases between the two germline ends. The CDR3 contains 15 residues. Per the germline V gene, CDR1 is ENHRY and CDR2 is SYGVKD. For the CDR3, the DNA is TGTGCCATCAGTGAGTCGAGGAGGGGAGACCACGAGCAGTACTTC. It yields the protein CAISESRRGDHEQYF.

The chain combines TRBV9 with TRBJ2-3; TRBD1 might be the D (6 bases). V was trimmed by 3 bases and J by 6 bases, leaving 11 bases between them. This CDR3 is built from 13 residues. Germline CDR1 and CDR2: SGDLS and YYNGEE. DNA of the CDR3: TGTGCCAGCAGCGCTCCCGACAGGGATACGCAGTATTTT. Encoded protein: CASSAPDRDTQYF.

This chain joins TRBV18 and TRBJ2-2; perhaps TRBD1 as D (5 bases). V lost 3 bases, J lost 1 base, and 9 bases lay in between. CDR3 size: 15 residues. The germline V gene encodes CDR1 KGHSH and CDR2 LQKENI. CDR3 sequence: CASSPQGLNTGELFF. The CDR3 DNA reads as TGTGCCAGCTCACCCCAGGGATTGAACACCGGGGAGCTGTTTTTT.

V and J are TRBV12-3 or TRBV12-4 and TRBJ1-5; D gene ambiguous. The V end was cut by 6 bases, the J end by 6 bases, with 9 bases between. The CDR3 totals 12 residues. Written as DNA, the CDR3 is TGTGCCAGCAGCCAGAGGGCTCAGCCCCAGCATTTT. This sequence encodes CASSQRAQPQHF.

The CDR3 sequence: CASRPGGSTEAFF. CDR3 coding DNA: TGTGCCAGCAGGCCGGGGGGGTCCACTGAAGCTTTCTTT. V is TRBV6-5 and J is TRBJ1-1, with a tentative D call TRBD1 (5 bases). V dropped 6 bases and J dropped 4 bases, with 12 bases sitting between them. In germline, CDR1 is MNHEY, CDR2 SVGAGI. This CDR3 spans 13 amino acids.

The J gene is TRBJ1-4, the V gene TRBV5-5, with unresolved D. Germline lookup yields CDR1 SGHKS and CDR2 YYEKEE (reference sequence). Trimming stripped 2 bases from V and 8 bases from J, with 4 bases between. The CDR3 consists of 11 residues. CDR3 amino acids: CASSLEEKLFF. The CDR3 nucleotides read TGTGCCAGCAGCTTAGAGGAAAAACTGTTTTTT.

This clone was seen once. The chain recombines TRBV10-3 with TRBJ2-1, with 10 bases identical to TRBD2. The germline V gene has CDR1 ENHRY and CDR2 SYGVKD. The CDR3 runs to 13 residues. The junction had 6 bases not matched to a gene; V was cut back by 11 bases and J by 5 bases. The CDR3 loop is CAVLAGANNEQFF. CDR3 in DNA: TGTGCCGTCCTAGCGGGAGCGAACAATGAGCAGTTCTTC.